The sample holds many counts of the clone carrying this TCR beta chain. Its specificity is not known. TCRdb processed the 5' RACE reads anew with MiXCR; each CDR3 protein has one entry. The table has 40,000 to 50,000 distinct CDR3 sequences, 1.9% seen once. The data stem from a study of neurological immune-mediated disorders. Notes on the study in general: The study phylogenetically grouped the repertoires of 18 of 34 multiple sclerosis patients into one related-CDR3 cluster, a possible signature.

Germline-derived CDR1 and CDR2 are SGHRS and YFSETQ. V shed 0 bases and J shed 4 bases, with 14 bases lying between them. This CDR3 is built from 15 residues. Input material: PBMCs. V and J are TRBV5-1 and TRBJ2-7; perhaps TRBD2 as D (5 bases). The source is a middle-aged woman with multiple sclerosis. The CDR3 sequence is CASSLGGPGVYEQYF. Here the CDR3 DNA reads TGCGCCAGCAGCTTGGGAGGGCCGGGCGTATACGAGCAGTACTTC.